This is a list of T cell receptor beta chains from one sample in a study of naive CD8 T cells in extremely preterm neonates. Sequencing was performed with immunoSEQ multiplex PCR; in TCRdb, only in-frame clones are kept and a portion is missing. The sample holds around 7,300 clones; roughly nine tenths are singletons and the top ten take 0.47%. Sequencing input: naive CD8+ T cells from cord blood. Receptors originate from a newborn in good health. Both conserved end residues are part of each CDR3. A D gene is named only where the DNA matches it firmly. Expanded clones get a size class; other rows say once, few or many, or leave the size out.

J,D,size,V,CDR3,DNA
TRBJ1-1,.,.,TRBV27,CASSLTTGLNTEAFF,TGTGCCAGCAGTTTAACCACAGGATTGAACACTGAAGCTTTCTTT
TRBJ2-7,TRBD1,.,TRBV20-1,CSAPRGYEQYF,TGCAGTGCGCCCAGGGGGTACGAGCAGTACTTC
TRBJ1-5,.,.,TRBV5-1,CASSRGGGNQPQHF,TGCGCCAGCAGCCGAGGAGGCGGCAATCAGCCCCAGCATTTT
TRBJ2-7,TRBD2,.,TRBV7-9,CASSLRTSGSSYEQYF,TGTGCCAGCAGCTTACGGACTAGCGGGAGCTCCTACGAGCAGTACTTC
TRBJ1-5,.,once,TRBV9,CASSVAEGPNQPQHF,TGTGCCAGCAGCGTAGCGGAGGGTCCGAATCAGCCCCAGCATTTT
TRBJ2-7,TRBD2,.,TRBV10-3,CAISDGGGYYEQYF,TGTGCCATCAGTGACGGGGGAGGGTACTACGAGCAGTACTTC
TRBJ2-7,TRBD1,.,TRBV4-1,CASSPGQGAYEQYF,TGCGCCAGCAGCCCGGGACAGGGGGCCTACGAGCAGTACTTC
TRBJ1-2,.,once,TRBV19,CASSIGRADYGYTF,TGTGCCAGTAGTATCGGCAGGGCTGACTATGGCTACACCTTC
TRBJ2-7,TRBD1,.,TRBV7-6,CASSDRVGEQYF,TGTGCCAGCAGCGACAGGGTTGGGGAGCAGTACTTC
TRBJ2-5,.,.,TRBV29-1,CSGRTEETQYF,TGCAGCGGGAGGACGGAAGAGACCCAGTACTTC
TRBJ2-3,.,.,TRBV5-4,CASSLFGAQGYTQYF,TGTGCCAGCAGCTTGTTCGGGGCCCAGGGGTATACGCAGTATTTT
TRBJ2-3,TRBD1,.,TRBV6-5,CASSSGGVFTDTQYF,TGTGCCAGCAGTTCAGGGGGCGTATTCACAGATACGCAGTATTTT